This passage covers 14 T cell receptor beta chains from one sample sequenced in a study of response to subunit inactivated influenza vaccine. TCRdb redid the calling of the RT-PCR reads with MiXCR, one entry per CDR3 protein. The table lists 700,000 to 900,000 distinct CDR3 sequences, roughly 20% of them singletons. Specimen: PBMCs from blood, collected 4 to 6 days after vaccination. The receptors stem from a middle-aged man who received an inactivated influenza vaccine.

The chain combines TRBV6-1 with TRBJ2-7; 11 bases map to TRBD1. The V and J ends lost 5 bases and 4 bases, in that order; junction bases with no gene match: 10. From germline, CDR1 is MNHNS and CDR2 SASEGT. The CDR3 runs to 16 residues. This chain's CDR3 is CASSPAVGQGAYEQYF. The CDR3 coding sequence is TGTGCCAGCAGTCCGGCAGTTGGACAGGGGGCATACGAGCAGTACTTC.

The chain is built from TRBV20-1 and TRBJ2-3; D is unclear. Germline CDR1 is DFQATT and CDR2 is SNEGSKA (reference sequence). V lost 3 bases to trimming and J lost 12 bases, with 10 bases between them. The CDR3 covers 10 residues. CDR3 amino acids: CSAREAHQYF. The CDR3 DNA follows: TGCAGTGCTAGGGAAGCCCACCAGTATTTT.

Only a few counts were recorded for this clonotype. The chain uses TRBV20-1 and TRBJ1-1; no definite D call. V was cut by 2 bases and J by 1 base, with 14 bases left in between. The V gene's germline CDR1 is DFQATT and CDR2 SNEGSKA (reference sequence). The CDR3 is made up of 15 amino acids. The CDR3 DNA is TGCAGTGCTAGACCCCCCTTGGGAGGGAACACTGAAGCTTTCTTT. It codes for CSARPPLGGNTEAFF.

This clonotype was observed a few times. The CDR3 nucleotides are TGTGCCAGCAGCTTAGTGGGTCAGGCCATGAGTGAGCAGTTCTTC. Translation gives CASSLVGQAMSEQFF. This chain connects TRBV7-2 to TRBJ2-1; D unresolved. Per the germline V gene, CDR1 is SGHTA and CDR2 is FQGNSA. The V end lost 1 base, the J end lost 9 bases, and 16 bases lay between the germline ends. The CDR3 loop spans 15 amino acids.

V usage is TRBV5-1 and J usage is TRBJ2-5, with a weak D call TRBD2 (6 bases). Trimming cost V 3 bases and J 2 bases, with 14 bases left between them. The CDR3 is made up of 15 amino acids. CDR1 and CDR2 from the germline V gene are SGHRS and YFSETQ. In DNA form, the CDR3 reads TGCGCCAGCAGCTCTGGCGGGGCGCTGCAAGAGACCCAGTACTTC. Translated: CASSSGGALQETQYF.

The V and J genes are TRBV7-9 and TRBJ2-5; perhaps TRBD2 as D (5 bases). Germline V gives CDR1 SEHNR, CDR2 FQNEAQ (reference sequence). V lost 1 base and J lost 2, with 17 bases in between. The CDR3 is 17 residues long. CDR3 in DNA: TGTGCCAGCAGCTTAGTTGGGAGCCGCCAAAGACAAGAGACCCAGTACTTC. Translation gives CASSLVGSRQRQETQYF.

The chain uses TRBV10-3 and TRBJ1-6; a possible D gene is TRBD1 (6 bases). CDR3 length: 13 amino acids. The germline CDR1 and CDR2 sequences are ENHRY and SYGVKD. The V end was cut by 10 bases, the J end by 6 bases, with 13 bases between. CDR3 bases: TGTGCCACAAGGACAGACAGTAATTCACCCCTCCACTTT. This sequence encodes CATRTDSNSPLHF.

This clonotype was seen a few times. This chain links TRBV12-3 or TRBV12-4 with TRBJ2-4, with 11 bases lining up with TRBD1. The CDR3 length is 13 residues. With 6 bases clipped from V and 5 bases from J, the junction kept 0 bases outside the gene matches. The CDR3 is CASRGQGENIQYF. The CDR3 region has the DNA TGTGCCAGCAGGGGACAGGGGGAAAACATTCAGTACTTC.

V usage is TRBV20-1 and J usage is TRBJ1-2; D gene ambiguous. This CDR3 has 13 residues. Deletions cut 3 bases from V and 0 bases from J, with 8 bases between. From germline, CDR1 is DFQATT and CDR2 SNEGSKA (reference sequence). CDR3 sequence: CSASIRANYGYTF. In nucleotides, the CDR3 is TGCAGTGCTAGTATTAGAGCTAACTATGGCTACACCTTC.

J is TRBJ1-5 and V is TRBV6-1; no firm D call. Germline V gene lookup returns CDR1 MNHNS and CDR2 SASEGT. The CDR3 has 14 amino acids. Deletions cut 6 bases from V and 7 bases from J, with 16 bases between. The chain's CDR3 is CASSPTPGGQPQHF. CDR3 bases: TGTGCCAGCAGCCCCACGCCGGGAGGGCAGCCCCAGCATTTT.

This clonotype was counted between two and nine times. This CDR3 reads CSASPHGGYEQYF. The CDR3 DNA reads TGCAGTGCTAGCCCGCATGGGGGCTACGAGCAGTACTTC. The genes are TRBV20-1 and TRBJ2-7; either TRBD1 or TRBD2 may supply D (5 bases each). The germline V gene has CDR1 DFQATT and CDR2 SNEGSKA (reference sequence). The CDR3 totals 13 residues. Trimming took 3 bases from V and 3 from J, leaving 12 bases between them.

This clonotype was detected only a few times. This sequence joins TRBV29-1 and TRBJ2-3; TRBD1 aligns across 12 bases. Germline V gene sequence: CDR1 SQVTM, CDR2 ANQGSEA. This CDR3 has 14 residues. V shed 7 bases, J shed 4 bases, and the junction held 6 bases outside the gene matches. The chain's CDR3 is CSGGQGAKSDTQYF. The CDR3 DNA is TGCAGCGGGGGACAGGGGGCAAAATCAGATACGCAGTATTTT.

This chain links TRBV9 with TRBJ2-1; D gene ambiguous. This CDR3 comprises 17 residues. V lost 1 base, J lost 0 bases, and 14 bases lay in between. CDR1 SGDLS and CDR2 YYNGEE come from the germline V gene. The CDR3 sequence: CASSVRMGGSSYNEQFF. CDR3 coding DNA: TGTGCCAGCAGCGTAAGGATGGGCGGATCCTCCTACAATGAGCAGTTCTTC.

The DNA of the CDR3 is TGTGCCAGCAGTGAATTAGGGTCCGTCGGTCTCGCCTACGAGCAGTACTTC. It is translated as CASSELGSVGLAYEQYF. The chain employs TRBV6-1 and TRBJ2-7; D is unclear. This CDR3 region has 17 residues. CDR1 and CDR2 (germline): MNHNS, SASEGT. V dropped 2 bases and J dropped 2 bases, with 19 bases sitting between them.